The clone carrying this T cell receptor (beta chain) was detected only once. The V end was cut by 0 bases, the J end by 9 bases, with 18 bases between. Germline CDR1 reads SGHAT; CDR2 reads FQNNGV. The CDR3 is made up of 15 amino acids. This specimen comes from a study of T cell responses to AZD1222 COVID-19 vaccine. Data came from immunoSEQ multiplex PCR; TCRdb stores just in-frame clones and leaves some out. The data show 130,000 or so clones, over 75% seen once. The source material was peripheral blood, sampled on day 0 of AZD1222 vaccination. This sequence was found in an adult in good health. This chain joins TRBV11-2 and TRBJ2-7, with a tentative D call TRBD1 (6 bases). The chain's CDR3 is CASSLDRATGTRQYF. CDR3 in DNA: TGTGCCAGCAGCTTAGACCGGGCCACAGGGACGAGGCAGTACTTC. Full variable domain (remainder filled in from reference TRBV11-2 and TRBJ2-7): EAGVAQSPRYKIIEKRQSVAFWCNPISGHATLYWYQQILGQGPKLLIQFQNNGVVDDSQLPKDRFSAERLKGVDSTLKIQPAKLEDSAVYLCASSLDRATGTRQYFGPGTRLTVT.